The sequence of this T cell receptor beta chain was determined in a study of control samples from healthy donors and cancer patients. Germline trimming cut 3 bases from V and 6 bases from J; bases unmatched to any gene: 7. The CDR3 length is 15 residues. CDR1 is MDHEN and CDR2 is SYDVKM in the germline V gene. Produced via immunoSEQ multiplex PCR; TCRdb's table is partial and in-frame only. The sample gives about 160,000 clones, around 90% of which show up once; approximately 12% is in the top ten. The rearrangement links TRBV28 to TRBJ2-1; 8 bases match TRBD1. The sequenced sample consisted of blood. This clonotype was sampled from a man in his thirties or forties in good health. The CDR3 loop is CASSFRTGISNEQFF. CDR3 nucleotides: TGTGCCAGCAGTTTTAGGACAGGGATCAGCAATGAGCAGTTCTTC.